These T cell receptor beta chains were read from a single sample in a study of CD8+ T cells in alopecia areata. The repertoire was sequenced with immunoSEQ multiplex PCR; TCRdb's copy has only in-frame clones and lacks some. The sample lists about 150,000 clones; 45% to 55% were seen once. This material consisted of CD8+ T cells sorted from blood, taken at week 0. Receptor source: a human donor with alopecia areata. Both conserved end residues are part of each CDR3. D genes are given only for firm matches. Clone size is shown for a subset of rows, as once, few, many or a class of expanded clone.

cdr3_aa: CASSTPRGAFF
cdr3_nt: TGTGCCAGCAGCACACCGAGGGGAGCTTTCTTT
v_call: TRBV25-1
d_call: -
j_call: TRBJ1-1
clone_size: -

cdr3_aa: CASSHGAGYTF
cdr3_nt: TGTGCCAGCAGTCATGGCGCCGGCTACACCTTC
v_call: TRBV6-5
d_call: -
j_call: TRBJ1-2
clone_size: -

cdr3_aa: CASSIQGRLTEAFF
cdr3_nt: TGTGCCAGCAGCATTCAGGGACGCCTCACTGAAGCTTTCTTT
v_call: TRBV11-2
d_call: -
j_call: TRBJ1-1
clone_size: -

cdr3_aa: CASRLAGNAFF
cdr3_nt: TGTGCCAGCAGACTAGCCGGTAACGCGTTCTTC
v_call: TRBV25-1
d_call: -
j_call: TRBJ2-1
clone_size: -

cdr3_aa: CASSQDSRTGEYEQYF
cdr3_nt: TGCGCCAGCAGCCAAGATAGTCGGACAGGGGAATACGAGCAGTACTTC
v_call: TRBV4-3
d_call: TRBD1
j_call: TRBJ2-7
clone_size: few

cdr3_aa: CASSLEGSYNSPLHF
cdr3_nt: TGCGCCAGCAGCTTGGAGGGATCCTATAATTCACCCCTCCACTTT
v_call: TRBV5-1
d_call: -
j_call: TRBJ1-6
clone_size: few

cdr3_aa: CASSQGRGLAGGLDEQFF
cdr3_nt: TGCGCCAGCAGCCAAGGACGAGGTCTAGCGGGGGGGCTCGATGAGCAGTTCTTC
v_call: TRBV4-1
d_call: TRBD2
j_call: TRBJ2-1
clone_size: once

cdr3_aa: CASSSTDGNYGYTF
cdr3_nt: TGTGCCAGCAGCTCCACGGACGGCAACTATGGCTACACCTTC
v_call: TRBV13
d_call: -
j_call: TRBJ1-2
clone_size: -

cdr3_aa: CASSTDTDTQYF
cdr3_nt: TGTGCCAGCAGCACAGACACAGATACGCAGTATTTT
v_call: TRBV7-3
d_call: -
j_call: TRBJ2-3
clone_size: few

cdr3_aa: CASSPGLKGEAFF
cdr3_nt: TGCGCCAGCAGCCCGGGCTTAAAAGGAGAAGCTTTCTTT
v_call: TRBV5-1
d_call: -
j_call: TRBJ1-1
clone_size: -

cdr3_aa: CATSRRRTNTGELFF
cdr3_nt: TGTGCCACCAGCAGACGGCGGACGAACACCGGGGAGCTGTTTTTT
v_call: TRBV15
d_call: -
j_call: TRBJ2-2
clone_size: -

cdr3_aa: CAWITSGGKRQQFF
cdr3_nt: TGTGCCTGGATAACTAGCGGGGGGAAACGGCAGCAGTTCTTC
v_call: TRBV30
d_call: TRBD2
j_call: TRBJ2-1
clone_size: -

cdr3_aa: CASSNSLAGGSTDTQYF
cdr3_nt: TGTGCCAGCAGCAACAGTCTAGCGGGGGGTTCCACAGATACGCAGTATTTT
v_call: TRBV7-6
d_call: TRBD2
j_call: TRBJ2-3
clone_size: -

cdr3_aa: CAWSSDTEAFF
cdr3_nt: TGTGCCTGGAGTTCTGACACTGAAGCTTTCTTT
v_call: TRBV30
d_call: -
j_call: TRBJ1-1
clone_size: few

cdr3_aa: CASSQETPGASYEQYF
cdr3_nt: TGCGCCAGCAGCCAAGAGACCCCCGGGGCCAGCTACGAGCAGTACTTC
v_call: TRBV4-3
d_call: -
j_call: TRBJ2-7
clone_size: -

cdr3_aa: CAWNQDRNGYTF
cdr3_nt: TGTGCCTGGAATCAAGACAGGAACGGCTACACCTTC
v_call: TRBV30
d_call: -
j_call: TRBJ1-2
clone_size: few

cdr3_aa: CASSEDYGYTF
cdr3_nt: TGTGCCAGCAGTGAGGACTATGGCTACACCTTC
v_call: TRBV2
d_call: -
j_call: TRBJ1-2
clone_size: -

cdr3_aa: CASSGGDYSYNEQFF
cdr3_nt: TGTGCCAGCTCAGGTGGGGATTATTCCTACAATGAGCAGTTCTTC
v_call: TRBV5-6
d_call: -
j_call: TRBJ2-1
clone_size: few

cdr3_aa: CSVDFRGLSSYNEQFF
cdr3_nt: TGCAGCGTTGATTTCCGGGGTCTCTCGTCCTACAATGAGCAGTTCTTC
v_call: TRBV29-1
d_call: -
j_call: TRBJ2-1
clone_size: -

cdr3_aa: CSVESRDRAYNEQFF
cdr3_nt: TGCAGCGTCGAAAGCCGGGACAGGGCTTACAATGAGCAGTTCTTC
v_call: TRBV29-1
d_call: TRBD1
j_call: TRBJ2-1
clone_size: -

cdr3_aa: CASSLLEGPSSYEQYF
cdr3_nt: TGTGCCAGCAGCCTTCTAGAGGGACCAAGCTCCTACGAGCAGTACTTC
v_call: TRBV7-9
d_call: -
j_call: TRBJ2-7
clone_size: few

cdr3_aa: CASSLLLQNEQFF
cdr3_nt: TGTGCCAGCAGTTTATTACTACAGAATGAGCAGTTCTTC
v_call: TRBV28
d_call: -
j_call: TRBJ2-1
clone_size: -

cdr3_aa: CAWFQETQYF
cdr3_nt: TGTGCCTGGTTTCAAGAGACCCAGTACTTC
v_call: TRBV7-9
d_call: -
j_call: TRBJ2-5
clone_size: -

cdr3_aa: CASSPSGQPYTDTQYF
cdr3_nt: TGTGCCAGCTCACCATCGGGCCAGCCATACACAGATACGCAGTATTTT
v_call: TRBV18
d_call: -
j_call: TRBJ2-3
clone_size: few

cdr3_aa: CASSVAGSQTDTQYF
cdr3_nt: TGTGCCAGCAGCGTAGCCGGCAGCCAAACAGATACGCAGTATTTT
v_call: TRBV9
d_call: -
j_call: TRBJ2-3
clone_size: -

cdr3_aa: CASSVGFAGNQPQHF
cdr3_nt: TGTGCCAGCAGCGTAGGATTCGCAGGGAATCAGCCCCAGCATTTT
v_call: TRBV9
d_call: -
j_call: TRBJ1-5
clone_size: few

cdr3_aa: CSSRGNEQFF
cdr3_nt: TGCAGCTCGAGGGGCAATGAGCAGTTCTTC
v_call: TRBV29-1
d_call: -
j_call: TRBJ2-1
clone_size: few

cdr3_aa: CAISDALTGINYGYTF
cdr3_nt: TGTGCCATCAGTGACGCATTGACAGGGATTAACTATGGCTACACCTTC
v_call: TRBV6-1
d_call: TRBD1
j_call: TRBJ1-2
clone_size: -

cdr3_aa: CSVEGRAGRAYEQYF
cdr3_nt: TGCAGCGTTGAAGGTCGGGCCGGCAGGGCCTACGAGCAGTACTTC
v_call: TRBV29-1
d_call: -
j_call: TRBJ2-7
clone_size: few

cdr3_aa: CAWSTGQAIQPQHF
cdr3_nt: TGTGCCTGGAGTACTGGACAGGCCATTCAGCCCCAGCATTTT
v_call: TRBV30
d_call: TRBD1
j_call: TRBJ1-5
clone_size: -

cdr3_aa: CASSFPGVGRNSPLHF
cdr3_nt: TGTGCCAGCAGTTTCCCGGGGGTTGGTAGGAATTCACCCCTCCACTTT
v_call: TRBV28
d_call: -
j_call: TRBJ1-6
clone_size: -

cdr3_aa: CAWSETGNEQYF
cdr3_nt: TGTGCCTGGAGTGAGACAGGGAACGAGCAGTACTTC
v_call: TRBV30
d_call: TRBD1
j_call: TRBJ2-7
clone_size: -

cdr3_aa: CASSGTGNEQYF
cdr3_nt: TGCGCCAGCAGCGGAACAGGAAACGAGCAGTACTTC
v_call: TRBV5-1
d_call: -
j_call: TRBJ2-7
clone_size: -

cdr3_aa: CASTEFGRNTEAFF
cdr3_nt: TGTGCCAGCACCGAGTTCGGTAGGAACACTGAAGCTTTCTTT
v_call: TRBV6-1
d_call: -
j_call: TRBJ1-1
clone_size: -

cdr3_aa: CASSQSRTAFSYEQYF
cdr3_nt: TGCGCCAGCAGTCAATCGAGGACAGCCTTCTCCTACGAGCAGTACTTC
v_call: TRBV23-1
d_call: -
j_call: TRBJ2-7
clone_size: -

cdr3_aa: CASSTSLSNQPQHF
cdr3_nt: TGTGCCAGCAGTACATCACTTAGCAATCAGCCCCAGCATTTT
v_call: TRBV6-6
d_call: -
j_call: TRBJ1-5
clone_size: few

cdr3_aa: CAWSGTGEDGYTF
cdr3_nt: TGTGCCTGGAGTGGGACAGGGGAAGATGGCTACACCTTC
v_call: TRBV30
d_call: TRBD1
j_call: TRBJ1-2
clone_size: -

cdr3_aa: CASGLSRENTEAFF
cdr3_nt: TGTGCTAGTGGCCTCAGCAGGGAGAACACTGAAGCTTTCTTT
v_call: TRBV12-5
d_call: -
j_call: TRBJ1-1
clone_size: -

cdr3_aa: CASSPTSGGNTGELFF
cdr3_nt: TGCGCCAGCAGCCCCACTAGCGGGGGCAACACCGGGGAGCTGTTTTTT
v_call: TRBV4-3
d_call: TRBD2
j_call: TRBJ2-2
clone_size: few

cdr3_aa: CASSAGTGGTDTQYF
cdr3_nt: TGTGCCAGCAGTGCAGGGACAGGGGGCACAGATACGCAGTATTTT
v_call: TRBV2
d_call: TRBD1
j_call: TRBJ2-3
clone_size: -

cdr3_aa: CASSPSGDLSYEQYF
cdr3_nt: TGTGCCAGCAGCCCCTCGGGAGACCTCTCCTACGAGCAGTACTTC
v_call: TRBV13
d_call: -
j_call: TRBJ2-7
clone_size: -

cdr3_aa: CASSSGGTNNEQFF
cdr3_nt: TGTGCCAGCTCTAGCGGGGGGACCAACAATGAGCAGTTCTTC
v_call: TRBV27
d_call: TRBD2
j_call: TRBJ2-1
clone_size: -

cdr3_aa: CASSPFDRVAEAFF
cdr3_nt: TGCGCCAGCAGCCCATTTGACAGGGTAGCTGAAGCTTTCTTT
v_call: TRBV5-1
d_call: TRBD1
j_call: TRBJ1-1
clone_size: -

cdr3_aa: CASSLPGQKALTEQYF
cdr3_nt: TGTGCCAGCAGCTTACCGGGACAGAAGGCCCTCACCGAGCAGTACTTC
v_call: TRBV5-6
d_call: TRBD1
j_call: TRBJ2-7
clone_size: few

cdr3_aa: CSVDSANEQFF
cdr3_nt: TGCAGCGTTGACTCTGCGAATGAGCAGTTCTTC
v_call: TRBV29-1
d_call: -
j_call: TRBJ2-1
clone_size: -

cdr3_aa: CASSQDLRETQYF
cdr3_nt: TGCGCCAGCAGCCAAGATTTACGAGAGACCCAGTACTTC
v_call: TRBV4-3
d_call: -
j_call: TRBJ2-5
clone_size: -

cdr3_aa: CAWSVPAGQPQHF
cdr3_nt: TGTGCCTGGAGTGTACCCGCTGGGCAGCCCCAGCATTTT
v_call: TRBV30
d_call: -
j_call: TRBJ1-5
clone_size: -

cdr3_aa: CASSFSDEQYF
cdr3_nt: TGTGCCAGCAGCTTTAGCGACGAGCAGTACTTC
v_call: TRBV11-2
d_call: -
j_call: TRBJ2-7
clone_size: few

cdr3_aa: CASSQRAANTDTQYF
cdr3_nt: TGTGCCAGTAGCCAGCGGGCGGCGAACACAGATACGCAGTATTTT
v_call: TRBV19
d_call: -
j_call: TRBJ2-3
clone_size: -

cdr3_aa: CASSLYRTDTQYF
cdr3_nt: TGTGCCAGCAGCCTTTATCGCACAGATACGCAGTATTTT
v_call: TRBV6-6
d_call: -
j_call: TRBJ2-3
clone_size: -

cdr3_aa: CSVEGGQIPANEQYF
cdr3_nt: TGCAGCGTTGAAGGGGGACAAATCCCAGCGAACGAGCAGTACTTC
v_call: TRBV29-1
d_call: -
j_call: TRBJ2-7
clone_size: -

cdr3_aa: CASRGPRTSGGYEQFF
cdr3_nt: TGTGCCAGTCGGGGACCCCGGACTAGCGGGGGTTATGAGCAGTTCTTC
v_call: TRBV25-1
d_call: TRBD2
j_call: TRBJ2-1
clone_size: -